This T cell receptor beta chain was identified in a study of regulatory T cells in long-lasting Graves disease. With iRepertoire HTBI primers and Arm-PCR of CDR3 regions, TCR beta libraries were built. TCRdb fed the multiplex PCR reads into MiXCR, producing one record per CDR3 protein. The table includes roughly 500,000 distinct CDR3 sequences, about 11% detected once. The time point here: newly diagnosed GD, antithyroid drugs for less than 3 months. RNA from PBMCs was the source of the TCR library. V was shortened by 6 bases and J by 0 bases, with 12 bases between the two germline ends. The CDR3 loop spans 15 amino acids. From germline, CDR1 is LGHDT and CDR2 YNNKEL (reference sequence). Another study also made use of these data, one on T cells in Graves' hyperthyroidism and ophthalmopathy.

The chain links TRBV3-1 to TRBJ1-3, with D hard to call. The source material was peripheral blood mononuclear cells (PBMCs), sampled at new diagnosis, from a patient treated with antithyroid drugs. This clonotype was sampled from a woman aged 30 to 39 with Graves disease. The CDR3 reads CASRSDMSSGNTIYF. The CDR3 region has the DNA TGTGCCAGCAGATCCGACATGAGCTCTGGAAACACCATATATTTT.